This T cell receptor (beta chain) was recovered during a study of T cell changes during pregnancy in multiple sclerosis. Libraries were prepared by immunoSEQ multiplex PCR; TCRdb keeps only in-frame clonotypes and omits some of them. This table holds roughly 38,000 clones, around 94% found once. The germline V gene encodes CDR1 GTSNPN and CDR2 SVGIG (reference sequence). CDR3 length: 13 amino acids. V lost 0 bases, J lost 0 bases, and 3 bases lay in between. V gene TRBV30 combines with J gene TRBJ1-3; D remains unclear. The sequence derives from a female donor with multiple sclerosis, enrolled in a pregnancy study. The source was CD4+ T cells from peripheral blood mononuclear cells, collected before pregnancy. The CDR3 loop reads CAWSVSSGNTIYF. The CDR3 DNA reads TGTGCCTGGAGTGTGAGCTCTGGAAACACCATATATTTT.